This T cell receptor beta chain was identified in a study of Ad26.COV2.S vaccination and SARS-CoV-2 variants. The CDR3 sequence is 10 residues long. The germline V gene encodes CDR1 SNHLY and CDR2 FYNNEI. V lost 5 bases and J 2 bases, leaving 1 base between the germline ends. Some clones are missing from TCRdb's copy, which holds only in-frame ones; the method was immunoSEQ multiplex PCR. The sample comprises around 370,000 clones, 80% to 90% of which are singletons, and 3% to 4% rests with the top ten. Treatment defined: around 19 received Ad26.COV2.S at low or high dose, single or two shots; about five received placebo; per-sample allocation not given. Samples were taken on day 63 after the first vaccine or placebo injection.

The clonotype was recovered from a person aged 18-65 years who received the Ad26.COV2.S COVID-19 vaccine or a placebo. This chain uses TRBV2 with TRBJ2-7, with D unresolved. Sequencing used peripheral blood, obtained in a trial of Ad26.COV2.S vaccine versus placebo. CDR3 DNA: TGTGCCAGCAGTACCTACGAGCAGTACTTC. Translated: CASSTYEQYF.